This is a list of T cell receptor beta chains from one sample in a study of response to subunit inactivated influenza vaccine. TCRdb redid the calling of the RT-PCR reads with MiXCR, one entry per CDR3 protein. The profile shows around 580,000 distinct CDR3 sequences, 14% of them singletons. The input for sequencing was PBMCs from blood, taken 11 to 12 days after vaccination. The receptors derive from a man aged 45-60 years who received an inactivated influenza vaccine. Both conserved end residues are trimmed from each CDR3. A D gene is named only where the DNA matches it firmly.

TRBV4-3	TRBJ2-1	TRBD2	ASSLAGTSVYNEQF
TRBV4-3	TRBJ2-7	TRBD2	ASSQDPSGGLAGIYEQY
TRBV28	TRBJ2-1	TRBD2	ASSPTSGRINEQF
TRBV10-3	TRBJ2-1	TRBD2	AIRKLAGNEQF
TRBV20-1	TRBJ1-1	.	SARAGGGPMNTEAF
TRBV20-1	TRBJ2-7	.	SASLTAAYEQY
TRBV20-1	TRBJ2-3	.	SARDPAEVGDTQY
TRBV20-1	TRBJ2-7	TRBD2	SATGGGLEQY
TRBV7-2	TRBJ2-1	TRBD2	ASSFSSGDSYNEQF
TRBV29-1	TRBJ2-1	.	SVPQVNNWNEQF
TRBV7-8	TRBJ2-1	TRBD2	ASTEQRGIMNEQF
TRBV4-2	TRBJ2-6	.	ASSQEPSGANVLT
TRBV10-2	TRBJ2-7	.	ASSGMVGLLDEQY
TRBV6-5	TRBJ1-6	TRBD1	ASSYVGRGESPLH
TRBV7-3	TRBJ2-3	TRBD2	ASSRAGLAGQADTQY
TRBV18	TRBJ2-5	TRBD2	ASSATTSGGPVTQY
TRBV5-1	TRBJ2-3	.	ASSLEQGDTQY
TRBV10-3	TRBJ2-1	TRBD1	AIKSTGGASYNEQF
TRBV24-1	TRBJ2-3	TRBD1	ATSDTGDRAYTDTQY
TRBV29-1	TRBJ2-2	TRBD1	SATRQGATGELF
TRBV5-1	TRBJ2-5	TRBD1	ASNRQGVQQETQY
TRBV19	TRBJ2-7	.	ASSPSGGTVAYEQY
TRBV7-6	TRBJ2-7	TRBD1	ASSSLPGQGLYEQY
TRBV4-3	TRBJ1-4	.	ASQDRNGEKLF
TRBV7-2	TRBJ1-3	TRBD1	ASRGDRGRVNTIY
TRBV19	TRBJ1-1	.	ASTPPGAVNTEAF
TRBV9	TRBJ2-5	.	ASSVEGTPQY
TRBV6-1	TRBJ1-2	TRBD1	ASSEGTGASYGYT
TRBV29-1	TRBJ2-2	TRBD1	SVVGGPNTGELF
TRBV28	TRBJ2-7	TRBD1	ASSLGQGAKEQY
TRBV10-1	TRBJ2-3	.	ASSGSSTDTQY
TRBV6-5	TRBJ1-2	TRBD1	ASSYRTGLPH
TRBV10-3	TRBJ2-1	TRBD1	AINQDRGNEQF
TRBV20-1	TRBJ2-5	TRBD2	SARAMGLAGVETQY
TRBV5-1	TRBJ2-7	.	ASSRTVGYEQY
TRBV18	TRBJ1-2	TRBD1	ASSRQGRDYGYT
TRBV9	TRBJ1-5	.	ASSVAGNSNQPQH
TRBV2	TRBJ1-5	TRBD1	ASKGQGRQPQH
TRBV18	TRBJ2-3	.	ASSADGTSTDTQY
TRBV4-2	TRBJ1-2	TRBD1	ASSPRTGVGYGYT
TRBV11-2	TRBJ2-7	.	ASSADVRRTVDYEQY